One and the same sample provided the 15 T cell receptor beta chains below, sequenced in a study of blood T cell repertoires in COVID-19. Using immunoSEQ multiplex PCR, the repertoire was profiled, and TCRdb retains in-frame clones only, with some absent. The sample has about 140,000 clones, about 86% seen once; the top ten hold about 8%. The sequenced material came from peripheral blood. The receptors come from a woman aged 55-70 years with acute or convalescent COVID-19.

In this sample, this clone turned up a few times. The V call is TRBV2, the J call TRBJ2-1; 8 bases map to TRBD2. The CDR3 spans 14 residues. Per germline, CDR1 SNHLY and CDR2 FYNNEI. V lost 8 bases and J lost 8; bases outside the gene matches: 11. CDR3 residues: CASLRERGFDEQFF. Here the CDR3 DNA reads TGTGCCAGCCTGCGGGAGCGGGGGTTTGATGAGCAGTTCTTC.

The V and J genes are TRBV19 and TRBJ1-1, with D perhaps matching TRBD1 (5 bases). The CDR3 has 16 residues. Germline V gives CDR1 LNHDA, CDR2 SQIVND (reference sequence). Trimming took 5 bases from V and 1 from J, leaving 17 bases between them. The CDR3 sequence is CASSHRAAGPNTEAFF. CDR3 DNA: TGTGCCAGTAGTCATAGGGCCGCAGGGCCGAACACTGAAGCTTTCTTT.

The chain joins TRBV2 to TRBJ2-7, with 10 nucleotides matching TRBD2. The V and J ends lost 4 bases and 2 bases, in that order; junction bases with no gene match: 5. CDR1 is SNHLY and CDR2 is FYNNEI in the germline V gene. The CDR3 loop spans 15 amino acids. CDR3 bases: TGTGCCAGCAGTGCACTAAGCGGGGGGGCCTACGAGCAGTACTTC. Translated, it gives CASSALSGGAYEQYF.

The chain links TRBV24-1 to TRBJ1-4; tentative D call: TRBD1 (6 bases). The germline CDR1 and CDR2 sequences are KGHDR and SFDVKD. V lost 6 bases, J lost 0 bases, and 7 bases lay in between. CDR3 length: 14 residues. The CDR3 loop reads CATSPGATNEKLFF. CDR3 in DNA: TGTGCCACCAGTCCAGGGGCAACTAATGAAAAACTGTTTTTT.

This clone was detected a few times. The chain is built from TRBV18 and TRBJ2-7; possibly TRBD1 for D (8 bases). Germline assignment: CDR1 KGHSH and CDR2 LQKENI. The V gene lost 3 bases and the J gene lost 3 bases, with 12 bases spanning the gap. The CDR3 covers 14 residues. Here the CDR3 reads CASSPTGGVYEQYF. CDR3 sequence (DNA): TGTGCCAGCTCACCCACAGGGGGGGTCTACGAGCAGTACTTC.

The rearrangement links TRBV25-1 to TRBJ2-1; 13 positions match TRBD2. CDR1 and CDR2 from the germline V gene are MGHDK and SYGVNS. V lost 4 bases to trimming and J lost 4 bases; unmatched junction nucleotides: 4. The CDR3 runs 16 residues. In nucleotides, the CDR3 is TGTGCCAGCAGTGCAACTAGCGGGGGGGCATACAATGAGCAGTTCTTC. Its translation: CASSATSGGAYNEQFF. Full variable domain (remainder filled in from reference TRBV25-1 and TRBJ2-1): EADIYQTPRYLVIGTGKKITLECSQTMGHDKMYWYQQDPGMELHLIHYSYGVNSTEKGDLSSESTVSRIRTEHFPLTLESARPSHTSQYLCASSATSGGAYNEQFFGPGTRLTVL.

The chain links TRBV28 to TRBJ2-7; 10 positions agree with TRBD1. Trimming removed 7 bases from V and 2 bases from J; junction bases left unmatched: 5. Germline CDR1 is MDHEN and CDR2 is SYDVKM. The CDR3 length is 14 residues. Here the CDR3 reads CASTLDRGPYEQYF. As DNA, the CDR3 is TGTGCCAGCACCCTTGACAGGGGGCCCTACGAGCAGTACTTC.

The chain combines TRBV11-2 with TRBJ2-1; 8 bases are a match to TRBD2. Germline assignment: CDR1 SGHAT and CDR2 FQNNGV. V lost 5 bases and J lost 3; bases outside the gene matches: 6. The CDR3 is made up of 15 amino acids. The CDR3 DNA reads as TGTGCCAGCAGCCGAATCGGGGGGGGCTACAATGAGCAGTTCTTC. Translating it yields CASSRIGGGYNEQFF.

The V gene is TRBV6-1, the J gene TRBJ1-4, with 7 bases identical to TRBD1. The junction had 2 bases not matched to a gene; V was cut back by 2 bases and J by 8 bases. The CDR3 loop spans 13 amino acids. Germline loops: CDR1 MNHNS, CDR2 SASEGT. The DNA for the CDR3 is TGTGCCAGCAGTGAATTACAGGGGGAAAAACTGTTTTTT. Amino acids: CASSELQGEKLFF.

The gene calls are TRBV7-6 and TRBJ2-3; no firm D call. V gave up 1 base and J gave up 0 bases, with 8 bases separating them. The CDR3 runs 15 residues. Germline assignment: CDR1 SGHVS and CDR2 FNYEAQ. CDR3 loop: CASSLGHISTDTQYF. The CDR3 nucleotides read TGTGCCAGCAGCTTAGGGCATATCAGCACAGATACGCAGTATTTT.

The gene calls are TRBV18 and TRBJ2-7; 7 bases match TRBD1. The trim removed 3 bases at V and 6 bases at J, leaving 5 bases unmatched. Germline V gene data show CDR1 as KGHSH and CDR2 as LQKENI. There are 13 residues in the CDR3. CDR3 DNA sequence: TGTGCCAGCTCACCCAGACAGGGCGGCGAGCAGTACTTC. Amino acids: CASSPRQGGEQYF.

This clone was seen only a few times. J is TRBJ2-2 and V is TRBV5-4; possibly TRBD2 for D (6 bases). The CDR3 spans 15 residues. The germline V and J ends were trimmed by 2 bases and 4 bases, with 12 bases remaining between them. The V gene's germline CDR1 is SGHNT and CDR2 YYREEE (reference sequence). The chain's CDR3 is CASSFWRGGTGELFF. The DNA of the CDR3 is TGTGCCAGCAGCTTCTGGCGGGGAGGCACCGGGGAGCTGTTTTTT.

The genes are TRBV10-3 and TRBJ1-1; 10 bases match TRBD1. V gave up 4 bases and J gave up 13 bases; unmatched junction bases: 9. Germline assignment: CDR1 ENHRY and CDR2 SYGVKD. The CDR3 runs to 13 residues. The CDR3: CAISGGQGTGVFF. The CDR3 coding sequence is TGTGCCATCAGTGGGGGACAGGGGACGGGCGTTTTCTTT.

The rearrangement uses TRBV12-3 or TRBV12-4 and TRBJ2-3; a possible D gene is TRBD2 (5 bases). The CDR3 has 12 residues. The V end lost 6 bases, the J end lost 4 bases, and 8 bases lay between the germline ends. CDR3 nucleotides: TGTGCCAGCAGCCGGGGTTCAGATACGCAGTATTTT. Translated: CASSRGSDTQYF.

The chain employs TRBV30 and TRBJ2-2; a weak D match, TRBD2 (5 bases). This CDR3 has 14 residues. V lost 4 bases, J lost 6 bases, and 15 bases lay in between. Germline loops: CDR1 GTSNPN, CDR2 SVGIG (reference sequence). CDR3 protein: CAWKPDSIPGELFF. The CDR3 bases are TGTGCCTGGAAGCCGGACTCGATCCCCGGGGAGCTGTTTTTT.